The T cell receptor beta chain described here comes from a study of control samples from healthy donors and cancer patients. The assay was immunoSEQ multiplex PCR, and TCRdb's table has in-frame clones only and misses some. The sample carries fewer than 500,000 clones, around nine tenths recorded once. This clone has just a few counts. The CDR3 is made up of 16 amino acids. V lost 1 base and J 2 bases, leaving 12 bases between the germline ends. The TCR was taken from a man aged 40-55 years with head and neck cancer. This chain joins TRBV23-1 and TRBJ1-5, with D tentatively TRBD1 (5 bases). TRBV23-1 is placed among ORFs of uncertain function. Sample: PBMCs. In DNA form, the CDR3 reads TGCGCCAGCAGTCAATTGAGGGGTTGGGGCAATCAGCCCCAGCATTTT. It yields the protein CASSQLRGWGNQPQHF.